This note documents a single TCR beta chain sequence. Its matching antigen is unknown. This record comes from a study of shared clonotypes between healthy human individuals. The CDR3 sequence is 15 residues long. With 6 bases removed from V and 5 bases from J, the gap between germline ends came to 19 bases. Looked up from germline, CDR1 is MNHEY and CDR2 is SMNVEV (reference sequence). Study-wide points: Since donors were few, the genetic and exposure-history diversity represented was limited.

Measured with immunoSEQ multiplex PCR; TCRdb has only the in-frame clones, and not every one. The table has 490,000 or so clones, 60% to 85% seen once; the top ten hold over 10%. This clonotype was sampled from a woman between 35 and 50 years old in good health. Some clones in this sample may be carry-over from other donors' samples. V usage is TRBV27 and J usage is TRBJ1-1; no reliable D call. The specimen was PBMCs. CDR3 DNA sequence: TGTGCCAGCAGCCCTTGGGGAGGGAGGGAGACTGAAGCTTTCTTT. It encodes CASSPWGGRETEAFF.